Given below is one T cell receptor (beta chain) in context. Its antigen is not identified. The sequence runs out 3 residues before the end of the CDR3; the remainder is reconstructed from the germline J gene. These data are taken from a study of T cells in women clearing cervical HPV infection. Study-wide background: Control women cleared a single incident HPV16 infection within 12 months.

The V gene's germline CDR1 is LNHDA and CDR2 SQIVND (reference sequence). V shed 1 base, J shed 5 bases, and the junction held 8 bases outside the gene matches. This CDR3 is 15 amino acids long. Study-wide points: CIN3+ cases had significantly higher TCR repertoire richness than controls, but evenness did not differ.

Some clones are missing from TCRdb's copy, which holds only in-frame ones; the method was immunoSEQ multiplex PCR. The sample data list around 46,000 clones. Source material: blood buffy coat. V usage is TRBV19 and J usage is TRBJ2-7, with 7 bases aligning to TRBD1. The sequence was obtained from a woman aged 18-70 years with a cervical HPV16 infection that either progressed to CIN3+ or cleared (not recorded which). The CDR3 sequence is CASSIGNRGWDEQYF. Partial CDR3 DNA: TGTGCCAGTAGTATAGGTAACAGGGGATGGGACGAG. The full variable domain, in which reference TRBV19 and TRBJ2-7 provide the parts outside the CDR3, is DGGITQSPKYLFRKEGQNVTLSCEQNLNHDAMYWYRQDPGQGLRLIYYSQIVNDFQKGDIAEGYSVSREKKESFPLTVTSAQKNPTAFYLCASSIGNRGWDEQYFGPGTRLTVT.